Sequencing of this T cell receptor beta chain was carried out in a study of cytotoxic CD8 clonotypes in ibrutinib-treated CLL. Whole-study findings and limits: Elevated clonality accompanied ibrutinib response, with a return toward baseline values at progression. Baseline clonality was higher than in age-matched healthy donors and moved in step with circulating CD8+ T-cell counts.

Comment on this clone: Antigen specificity is unknown.

The intended depth for sequencing was 1 in 200,000 to 1 in 1 million T cells. Sequenced by immunoSEQ multiplex PCR; TCRdb stores in-frame clones only, minus some. Among about 330,000 clones listed, roughly 71% were seen once. Losses at the gene ends were 5 bases for V and 0 bases for J; bases not matched to a gene: 9. Germline V gene sequence: CDR1 SGHVS, CDR2 FQNEAQ. The CDR3 totals 17 residues. This sequence originates from a human donor with chronic lymphocytic leukemia. This specimen was PBMCs, taken after 36 months of ibrutinib treatment. The chain carries TRBV7-8 and TRBJ1-4, with TRBD1 matching over 7 bases. The CDR3 loop reads CASSLHRGPPTNEKLFF. In DNA, the CDR3 is TGTGCCAGCAGCCTCCACAGGGGACCCCCAACTAATGAAAAACTGTTTTTT.